The following is a T cell receptor (beta chain) sequence with its context. Its antigen is currently not known. There are no base qualities to consult, and no much larger clone falls within one base. The source of the sample is a study of cytomegalovirus exposure and HLA in healthy donors (dated by TCRdb to about 2017). Study-wide context: According to a later analysis, one platform produced both the 120 validation repertoires and the approximately 670 repertoires of the first cohort. The study was designed to test whether signatures of past pathogen exposure could be identified by cataloging public T cell receptors. A separate validation cohort of some 130 different subjects was used in addition to the roughly 700-subject first cohort. To predict cytomegalovirus infection status, the study combined high-throughput TCR immunosequencing, statistical association of individual TCRs with disease status, and machine learning. Study-wide conclusions, independent of this receptor: While some public TCRs were present in many individuals, most TCR sequences turned up only very rarely across donors. The authors suggested that the approach could potentially be generalized to other disease states and immunological phenotypes. The classifier was reported to diagnose cytomegalovirus status with high specificity and sensitivity in both the original and validation cohorts. A total of 150 or so TCR beta chains were listed by the study as associated with cytomegalovirus. A later analysis found that TCRs clustered in the first cohort also tended to co-occur in the 95 to 150 validation repertoires, with 94% of cluster scores above 0. A later analysis had no HLA typing for the validation cohort, so co-occurrence there was scored across all 110 or so repertoires. In vitro tests confirmed that a few of the cytomegalovirus-associated TCR beta chains recognize cytomegalovirus antigens.

The CDR3 holds 13 amino acids from the cysteine to the phenylalanine. The sequence is cut down to CDR3 DNA, 39 bases in frame from base 1. For CDR1 and CDR2, the germline V gene (reference sequence) lists PRHDT and FYEKMQ. Trimming removed 5 bases from V and 7 bases from J, leaving 12 bases between the germline ends. The library was generated by the immunoSEQ multiplex PCR assay. The published analysis was carried out like this. To diagnose cytomegalovirus status from the catalog of TCR beta chain sequences, a statistical classification framework was built. TCRdb stores this immuneACCESS table with in-frame sequences only. Part of the clones is absent; in the studies checked, under half of the shortfall reflects unresolved V genes, and no reason is known for the rest. V, J and clone size are those of that table, while D and trimming were read from the DNA. In all, the sample holds some 140,000 clones, and just over 85% of those were seen once. The ten largest clonotypes hold over 2% of the sample.

Separate from the approximately 670-subject first cohort, the validation cohort of 120 subjects was the group to which the donors belonged. The sample taken for sequencing was PBMCs. This receptor was obtained from a human donor in good health. The V and J genes are TRBV13 and TRBJ2-1; a tentative D match to TRBD1 spans 5 bases. The CDR3 is CASSPPGWNEQFF. At the DNA level, the sequence is TGTGCCAGCAGCCCCCCAGGGTGGAATGAGCAGTTCTTC.